The clone carrying this T cell receptor (beta chain) has more than one count but fewer than ten. Its antigen remains unidentified. In total, each donor contributed a single heparinised blood draw that averaged approximately 0.12 L. The sample originates from a study of beta chain features in type 1 diabetes. Study conclusions and caveats: When Type 1 diabetes patients were examined, their TCRB CDR3s proved moderately but significantly shorter in all four CD4+ subsets. Patients' naive, central memory and Treg TCRB repertoires seemed closer to one another than those of healthy donors. Researchers cautioned that cDNA sequencing could over-represent cells with high TCR expression. Diminished insertions and augmented deletions at VDJ junctions characterized type 1 diabetes patients.

Per the germline V gene, CDR1 is MGHDK and CDR2 is SYGVNS. There are 14 residues in the CDR3. The V and J ends lost 4 bases and 4 bases respectively, with 13 bases between them. The entirety of the isolated RNA underwent reverse transcription, so expressed TCRB transcripts were sequenced. Measured with immunoSEQ multiplex PCR; TCRdb has only the in-frame clones, and not every one. The sample includes approximately 250,000 clones, 16% of them seen just once. This receptor was identified in a man between 25 and 39 years old with type 1 diabetes. Sequences were obtained from naive CD4+ T cells from blood. The chain couples TRBV25-1 to TRBJ2-5; tentative D call: TRBD2 (6 bases). The CDR3 here is CASSAGGSGETQYF. CDR3 nucleotides: TGTGCCAGCAGTGCTGGAGGGAGTGGAGAGACCCAGTACTTC.